Detailed here is one T cell receptor beta chain. The antigen is not known. This entry is derived from a study of OX40 agonist ivuxolimab in advanced cancers. On the study more broadly: Prior therapy, whether anti-PD-1, anti-PD-L1 or anti-CTLA-4, was allowed, and 35% to 40% had some.

Trimming removed 4 bases from V and 0 bases from J; junction bases left unmatched: 8. Per the germline V gene, CDR1 is SGHRS and CDR2 is YFSETQ. CDR3 length equals 18 residues. Blood specimens came from baseline, cycle 4 day 1, and cycle 7 day 1. Only in-frame clones appear in the TCRdb table, and some are missing; sequencing was by immunoSEQ multiplex PCR. The repertoire holds tens of thousands of clones, about 82% seen once, with approximately 0.6% in the top ten. Overall study findings and caveats: Clonal expansion by week 6 occurred in CD4+ and CD8+ blood T cells (at 0.1 to 3.0 mg/kg).

Sequencing was performed on CD4+ or CD8+ T cells sorted from blood, taken in a trial of the OX40 agonist ivuxolimab. This chain uses TRBV5-1 with TRBJ2-6, with TRBD1 matching 9 bases. The receptor was derived from an adult with an advanced solid tumor such as melanoma, head and neck, liver or kidney cancer. The CDR3 bases are TGCGCCAGCAGCGTAAGGGACAGGGAAAGCTCTGGGGCCAACGTCCTGACTTTC. Translation: CASSVRDRESSGANVLTF.